This T cell receptor (beta chain) was profiled in a study of shared clonotypes between healthy human individuals. Every donor was a Caucasian adult from Nashville, Tennessee. After removal of 6 bases from V and 7 bases from J, the junction contained 5 bases not matched to a gene. The CDR3 consists of 13 residues. In germline, CDR1 is SQVTM, CDR2 ANQGSEA. Sequencing was at deep level. Several immunoSEQ plates held equal portions of the genomic DNA taken from each subset. Unsorted PBMC DNA was run through sequencing on ten immunoSEQ deep assay plates. Some clones are missing from TCRdb's copy, which holds only in-frame ones; the method was immunoSEQ multiplex PCR. The table shows some 490,000 clones, with about 84% occurring only once.

The clonotype comes from a woman aged 40 to 50 in good health. Some clones in this sample may be carry-over from other donors' samples. Sequenced sample: PBMCs. The chain combines TRBV29-1 with TRBJ1-6; 8 bases fit TRBD1. CDR3 DNA: TGCAGCGTCCGGACAGGGACCAATTCACCCCTCCACTTT. The encoded protein is CSVRTGTNSPLHF.